This TCR beta chain appears in the sequencing data of a study of shared clonotypes between healthy human individuals. Across the study: CD4 naive and memory got three plates each, CD8 naive two, CD8 memory one.

Each donor was a Caucasian adult residing in Nashville, Tennessee. Trimming removed 2 bases at V and 0 bases at J, with 17 bases between. Germline CDR1 SGHTA, CDR2 FQGNSA. The CDR3 is 17 amino acids. Investigators spread the genomic DNA of each subset evenly over several immunoSEQ plates. The DNA input per sorted-subset replicate PCR was 200 ng, corresponding to 25,000 to 35,000 T cell genomes. The repertoire was sequenced with immunoSEQ multiplex PCR; TCRdb's copy has only in-frame clones and lacks some. The data hold 850,000 to 1,100,000 clones, with roughly 80% observed a single time. The sequence was collected from a man aged 18 to 30 in good health. Some clones in this sample may be carry-over from other donors' samples. The chain carries TRBV7-2 and TRBJ2-7; unclear D gene. Sequencing input: memory CD4+ T cells from PBMCs. The subset: CD45RA-negative fraction. This CDR3 is CASSLNHGSTHSYEQYF. In nucleotides, the CDR3 is TGTGCCAGCAGCTTAAATCATGGTTCAACCCACTCCTACGAGCAGTACTTC. The whole variable domain, filled in from reference TRBV7-2 and TRBJ2-7, reads GAGVSQSPSNKVTEKGKDVELRCDPISGHTALYWYRQSLGQGLEFLIYFQGNSAPDKSGLPSDRFSAERTGGSVSTLTIQRTQQEDSAVYLCASSLNHGSTHSYEQYFGPGTRLTVT.